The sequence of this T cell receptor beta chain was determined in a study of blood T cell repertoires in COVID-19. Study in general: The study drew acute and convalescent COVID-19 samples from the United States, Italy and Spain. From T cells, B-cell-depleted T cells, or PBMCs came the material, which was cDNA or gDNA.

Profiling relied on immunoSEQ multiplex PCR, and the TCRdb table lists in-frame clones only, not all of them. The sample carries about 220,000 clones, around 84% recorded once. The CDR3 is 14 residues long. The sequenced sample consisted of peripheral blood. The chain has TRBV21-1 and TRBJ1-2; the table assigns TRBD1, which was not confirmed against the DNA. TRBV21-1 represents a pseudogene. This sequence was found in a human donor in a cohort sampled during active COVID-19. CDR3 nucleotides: TGTGCCAGCAGCAAAAAGGGGCCAAACTATGGCTACACCTTC. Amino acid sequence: CASSKKGPNYGYTF.